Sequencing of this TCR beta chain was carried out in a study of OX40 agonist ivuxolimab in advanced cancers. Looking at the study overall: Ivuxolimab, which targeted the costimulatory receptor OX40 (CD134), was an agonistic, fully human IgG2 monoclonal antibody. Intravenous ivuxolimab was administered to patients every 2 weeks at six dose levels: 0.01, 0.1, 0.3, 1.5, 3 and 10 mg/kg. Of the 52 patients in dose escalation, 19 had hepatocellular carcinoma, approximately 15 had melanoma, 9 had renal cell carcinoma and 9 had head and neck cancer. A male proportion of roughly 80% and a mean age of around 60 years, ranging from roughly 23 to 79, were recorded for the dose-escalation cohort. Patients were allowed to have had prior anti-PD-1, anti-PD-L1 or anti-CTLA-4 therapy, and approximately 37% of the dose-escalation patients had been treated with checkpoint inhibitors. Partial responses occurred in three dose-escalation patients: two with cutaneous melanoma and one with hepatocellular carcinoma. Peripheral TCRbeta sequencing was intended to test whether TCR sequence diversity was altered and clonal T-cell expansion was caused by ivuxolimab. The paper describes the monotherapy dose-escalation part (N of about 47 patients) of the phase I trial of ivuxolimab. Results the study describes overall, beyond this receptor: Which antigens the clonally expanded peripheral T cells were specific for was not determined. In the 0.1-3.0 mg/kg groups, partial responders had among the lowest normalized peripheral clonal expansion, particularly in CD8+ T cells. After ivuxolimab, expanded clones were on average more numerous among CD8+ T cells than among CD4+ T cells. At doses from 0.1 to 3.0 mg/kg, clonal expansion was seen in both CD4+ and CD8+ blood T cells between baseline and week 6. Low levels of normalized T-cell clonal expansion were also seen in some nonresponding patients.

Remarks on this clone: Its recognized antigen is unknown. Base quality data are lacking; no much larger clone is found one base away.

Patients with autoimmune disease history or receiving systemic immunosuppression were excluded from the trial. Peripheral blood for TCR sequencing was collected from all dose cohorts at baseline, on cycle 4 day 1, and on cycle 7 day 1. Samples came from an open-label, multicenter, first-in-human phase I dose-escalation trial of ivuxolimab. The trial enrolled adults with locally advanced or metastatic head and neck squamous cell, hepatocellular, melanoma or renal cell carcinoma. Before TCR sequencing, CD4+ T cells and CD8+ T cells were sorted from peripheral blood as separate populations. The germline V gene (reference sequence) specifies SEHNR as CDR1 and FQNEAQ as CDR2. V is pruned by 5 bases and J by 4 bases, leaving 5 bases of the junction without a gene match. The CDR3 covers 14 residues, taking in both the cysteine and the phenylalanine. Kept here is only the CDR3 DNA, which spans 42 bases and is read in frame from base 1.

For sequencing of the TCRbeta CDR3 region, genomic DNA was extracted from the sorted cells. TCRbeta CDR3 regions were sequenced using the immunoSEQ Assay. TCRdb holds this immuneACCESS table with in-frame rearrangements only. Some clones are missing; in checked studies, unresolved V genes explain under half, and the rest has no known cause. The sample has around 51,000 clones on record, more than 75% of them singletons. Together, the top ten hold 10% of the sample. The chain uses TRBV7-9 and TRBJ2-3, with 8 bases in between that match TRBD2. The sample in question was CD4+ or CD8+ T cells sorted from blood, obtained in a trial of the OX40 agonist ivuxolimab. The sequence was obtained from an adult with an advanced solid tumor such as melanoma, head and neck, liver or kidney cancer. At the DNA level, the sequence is TGTGCCAGCAGCCAAGGACTAGCCCCAGATACGCAGTATTTT. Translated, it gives CASSQGLAPDTQYF.